The 2 T cell receptor beta chains given below trace back to one sample, sequenced in a study of T-cell reconstitution after alpha-beta-depleted transplantation in children. Unique molecular identifiers were used to barcode this TCRbeta library. MiXCR was run by TCRdb on the PCR reads, yielding one entry per CDR3 protein. This table holds a few hundred thousand distinct CDR3 sequences, under 13% found once. Material: PBMCs from the stem cell graft donor, obtained from the stem cell graft. These receptors were taken from a human donor who donated a stem cell graft to a child with acute myeloid leukemia.

This chain uses TRBV20-1 with TRBJ1-5; TRBD1 might be the D (6 bases). The CDR3 length is 21 residues. CDR1 DFQATT and CDR2 SNEGSKA come from the germline V gene (reference sequence). V lost 0 bases and J 3 bases, leaving 30 bases between the germline ends. The CDR3 sequence is CSARDKQDRSPFIGYNQPQHF. The CDR3, as DNA: TGCAGTGCTAGAGATAAACAGGACAGATCTCCTTTTATCGGTTACAATCAGCCCCAGCATTTT.

This clonotype came up many times. The rearrangement uses TRBV29-1 and TRBJ2-5; D possibly corresponds to TRBD2 (5 bases). V was shortened by 4 bases and J by 4 bases, with 10 bases between the two germline ends. This CDR3 has 12 amino acids. Germline V gives CDR1 SQVTM, CDR2 ANQGSEA. CDR3 in amino acids: CSVATSSETQYF. The CDR3 bases are TGCAGCGTTGCTACTAGTTCAGAGACCCAGTACTTC.